The 27 T cell receptor beta chains in this list originate from one sample, sequenced in a study of blood T cell repertoires in COVID-19. Clones were sequenced by immunoSEQ multiplex PCR, and TCRdb holds only the in-frame ones, with some missing. The sample consists of 68,000 or so clones, 60% to 85% of them appearing once. The sample consisted of peripheral blood. The receptors were sampled from a human donor in a cohort sampled during active COVID-19.

CDR3 sequence (DNA): TGCGCCAGCCAACCGGGGGAAAGCAATCAGCCCCAGCATTTT. Translated, it gives CASQPGESNQPQHF. This chain joins TRBV4-1 and TRBJ1-5; possible D gene TRBD1, 5 bases. The CDR3 extends over 14 amino acids. V gave up 8 bases and J gave up 1 base, with 12 bases separating them. The germline gives CDR1 MGHRA, CDR2 YSYEKL.

The chain is built from TRBV3-1 (or the pseudogene TRBV3-2) and TRBJ1-6, with 9 bases that match TRBD1. CDR3 length equals 15 residues. V lost 3 bases, J lost 7 bases, and 4 bases stayed unmatched. Germline lookup yields CDR1 LGHDT and CDR2 YNNKEL (reference sequence). The CDR3 bases are TGTGCCAGCAGCCAGGGACAGGGTCAAAATTCACCCCTCCACTTT. Translated, it gives CASSQGQGQNSPLHF.

The chain has TRBV14 and TRBJ2-3; TRBD2 matches at 13 bases. CDR3 size: 20 residues. V was pared by 7 bases and J by 5 bases, with 21 bases of the junction left unmatched. Germline loops: CDR1 SGHDN, CDR2 FVKESK. The CDR3, as DNA: TGTGCCAGCACTCCTCCGCCGGCGGGACTAGCGGGGTTTGTTGGAGATACGCAGTATTTT. Translating gives CASTPPPAGLAGFVGDTQYF.

J is TRBJ2-5 and V is TRBV4-3; 11 bases agree with TRBD2. Looked up from germline, CDR1 is LGHNA and CDR2 is YSLEER. V shed 4 bases and J 1 base; nucleotides not matched to a gene: 8. The CDR3 is 17 residues long. Here the CDR3 reads CASSRSTLAGGQETQYF. In nucleotides, the CDR3 is TGCGCCAGCAGCCGGAGTACTCTAGCGGGGGGCCAAGAGACCCAGTACTTC.

The sample holds a few counts of this clone. The chain joins TRBV5-6 to TRBJ2-2, with 7 bases matching TRBD2. Trimming took 1 base from V and 3 from J; bases not matched to a gene: 6. Germline V gene data show CDR1 as SGHDT and CDR2 as YYEEEE. CDR3 length: 16 amino acids. The DNA for the CDR3 is TGTGCCAGCAGCTTGATCCTAGCGGCAGACACCGGGGAGCTGTTTTTT. This codes for CASSLILAADTGELFF.

The V call is TRBV28, the J call TRBJ2-1; the D gene is possibly TRBD2 (6 bases). With 9 bases removed from V and 1 base from J, the gap between germline ends came to 25 bases. The V gene's germline CDR1 is MDHEN and CDR2 SYDVKM. The CDR3 has 18 residues. The CDR3 DNA sequence: TGTGCCAGTGGAGGAACGGGAGCGTCCGTAGGGTCCTACAATGAGCAGTTCTTC. Translated, it gives CASGGTGASVGSYNEQFF. Full variable domain (rest looked up from reference TRBV28 and TRBJ2-1): DVKVTQSSRYLVKRTGEKVFLECVQDMDHENMFWYRQDPGLGLRLIYFSYDVKMKEKGDIPEGYSVSREKKERFSLILESASTNQTSMYLCASGGTGASVGSYNEQFFGPGTRLTVL.

This clone is a singleton in its sample. V is TRBV12-5 and J is TRBJ2-7, with D perhaps matching TRBD1 (5 bases). CDR3 length: 18 amino acids. The V gene's germline CDR1 is LGHNT and CDR2 FRNRAP. Between the trimmed V and J ends, which lost 0 bases and 3 bases, there was a span of 21 bases. The CDR3 here is CASGLVIWWQGRIYEQYF. The CDR3 region has the DNA TGTGCTAGTGGTTTGGTTATCTGGTGGCAGGGAAGGATCTACGAGCAGTACTTC.

J is TRBJ2-7 and V is TRBV15, with 10 bases lining up with TRBD1. The CDR3 is 15 amino acids. CDR1 LNHNV and CDR2 YYDKDF come from the germline V gene (reference sequence). Trimming at V came to 0 bases and at J to 6 bases, leaving 5 bases not matched to a gene. The CDR3 DNA sequence: TGTGCCACCAGCAGAGATCAGACAGGGGGCCTCGAGCAGTACTTC. Its translation: CATSRDQTGGLEQYF.

This CDR3 is CASSFDTGLAGGLYNEQFF. Written as DNA, the CDR3 is TGTGCCAGCAGCTTTGATACCGGACTAGCGGGGGGCCTTTACAATGAGCAGTTCTTC. The V call is TRBV7-9, the J call TRBJ2-1, with 14 bases fitting TRBD2. Trimming cost V 3 bases and J 4 bases; bases outside gene matches: 11. The CDR3 totals 19 residues. Germline CDR1 and CDR2: SEHNR and FQNEAQ (reference sequence).

This chain links TRBV7-8 with TRBJ2-5, with D unclear. V was cut by 1 base and J by 1 base, with 10 bases left in between. The CDR3 length is 15 residues. CDR1 is SGHVS, CDR2 FQNEAQ, per germline. The CDR3 is CASSLGVMPQETQYF. Written as DNA, the CDR3 is TGTGCCAGCAGCTTAGGCGTTATGCCCCAAGAGACCCAGTACTTC.

The chain combines TRBV7-2 with TRBJ1-2; the match to TRBD1 covers 10 bases. CDR3 size: 17 residues. CDR1 is SGHTA and CDR2 is FQGNSA in the germline V gene. The V segment lost 4 bases and the J segment 5 bases; nucleotides outside the gene matches: 13. The CDR3 here is CASSSTGQGRLGYGYTF. CDR3 nucleotide sequence: TGTGCCAGCAGCTCGACGGGACAGGGGCGGTTAGGGTATGGCTACACCTTC.

The J gene is TRBJ2-2, the V gene TRBV5-4; 7 bases map to TRBD1. The germline CDR1 and CDR2 sequences are SGHNT and YYREEE (reference sequence). This CDR3 has 16 residues. V was pared by 4 bases and J by 2 bases, with 8 bases of the junction left unmatched. The CDR3 here is CASSRPGQQNTGELFF. DNA for the CDR3: TGTGCCAGCAGCCGGCCGGGACAGCAAAACACCGGGGAGCTGTTTTTT. The variable domain in full, completed from reference TRBV5-4 and TRBJ2-2, reads ETGVTQSPTHLIKTRGQQVTLRCSSQSGHNTVSWYQQALGQGPQFIFQYYREEENGRGNFPPRFSGLQFPNYSSELNVNALELDDSALYLCASSRPGQQNTGELFFGEGSRLTVL.

Of note for this clone: Germline is not matched at one junction end, which may reflect a read error. This chain connects TRBV28 to TRBJ1-1; no clear D. This CDR3 comprises 16 residues. In germline, CDR1 is MDHEN, CDR2 SYDVKM. DNA for the CDR3: TGTGCCAGCAGTCCCTTATATGGCGGACTGAACACTGAAACTTTCTTT. Protein sequence: CASSPLYGGLNTETFF.

This clone has a handful of counts. The chain joins TRBV5-1 to TRBJ1-2; 9 positions match TRBD1. J gave up 4 bases and V 1 base, and 8 bases lay outside the gene matches. The CDR3 is 16 amino acids. Germline assignment: CDR1 SGHRS and CDR2 YFSETQ. The CDR3 sequence: CASSLSGQGEVYGYTF. The CDR3 DNA sequence: TGCGCCAGCAGCTTGTCGGGACAGGGAGAGGTCTATGGCTACACCTTC. The full variable domain, with the rest looked up from reference TRBV5-1 and TRBJ1-2, is KAGVTQTPRYLIKTRGQQVTLSCSPISGHRSVSWYQQTPGQGLQFLFEYFSETQRNKGNFPGRFSGRQFSNSRSEMNVSTLELGDSALYLCASSLSGQGEVYGYTFGSGTRLTVV.

This rearrangement joins TRBV5-1 to TRBJ1-1; 12 bases fit TRBD1. With 4 bases clipped from V and 0 bases from J, the junction kept 4 bases outside the gene matches. Germline-derived CDR1 and CDR2 are SGHRS and YFSETQ. This CDR3 has 16 residues. The CDR3 DNA follows: TGCGCCAGCAGCGACCGGGACAGGGGGCTGAACACTGAAGCTTTCTTT. Protein product: CASSDRDRGLNTEAFF. Together with reference TRBV5-1 and TRBJ1-1, the CDR3 gives the full variable domain: KAGVTQTPRYLIKTRGQQVTLSCSPISGHRSVSWYQQTPGQGLQFLFEYFSETQRNKGNFPGRFSGRQFSNSRSEMNVSTLELGDSALYLCASSDRDRGLNTEAFFGQGTRLTVV.

The chain joins TRBV6-2 or TRBV6-3 to TRBJ1-2, with D possibly matching TRBD1 (6 bases). Germline values: CDR1 MNHEY, CDR2 SVGEGT. Trimming took off 4 bases at V and 7 bases at J, with 10 bases between the two ends. The CDR3 runs 12 residues. For the CDR3, the DNA is TGTGCCAGCAGTTTGGGGGCGACTGGCTACACCTTC. It translates to CASSLGATGYTF.

Concerning this clone: A read error may produce the germline difference seen at one junction end. This specimen includes other DNA sequences encoding the same CDR3. In nucleotides, the CDR3 is TGTGCCAGCACCATTAAAAGGACAGGGCACCCAGATACACAGTATTTT. Encoded protein: CASTIKRTGHPDTQYF. The J gene is TRBJ2-3, the V gene TRBV6-6, with 8 bases that match TRBD1. The CDR3 has 16 residues. The germline gives CDR1 MNHNY, CDR2 SVGAGI (reference sequence).

With respect to this clone: Relative to the germline gene, one junction end is altered; a read error may explain this. The chain has TRBV28 and TRBJ2-1, with D maybe TRBD1 (5 bases). The CDR3 totals 15 residues. Germline V lookup: CDR1 MDHEN, CDR2 SYDVKM. CDR3 nucleotide sequence: TGTGCCAGCATCCCGACAGCCTCTTCCTCCAATGAGCAGTTCTTC. Residues: CASIPTASSSNEQFF.

The J gene is TRBJ2-1, the V gene TRBV9; 9 nucleotides align to TRBD2. V lost 0 bases and J lost 2; bases outside the gene matches: 6. The CDR3 is made up of 17 amino acids. Germline V lookup: CDR1 SGDLS, CDR2 YYNGEE. In nucleotides, the CDR3 is TGTGCCAGCAGCGTAGGGGCGGGAGGGCCCCCCTACAATGAGCAGTTCTTC. It codes for CASSVGAGGPPYNEQFF.

The chain joins TRBV19 to TRBJ2-3; D uncertain. V was cut by 4 bases and J by 0 bases, with 23 bases left in between. In germline, CDR1 is LNHDA, CDR2 SQIVND (reference sequence). The CDR3 runs 19 residues. CDR3 sequence (DNA): TGTGCCAGTAGTAACTGGCTATTCCGAGCGCGACCTAGCACAGATACGCAGTATTTT. Translated: CASSNWLFRARPSTDTQYF. The full variable domain, its missing parts supplied by reference TRBV19 and TRBJ2-3, is DGGITQSPKYLFRKEGQNVTLSCEQNLNHDAMYWYRQDPGQGLRLIYYSQIVNDFQKGDIAEGYSVSREKKESFPLTVTSAQKNPTAFYLCASSNWLFRARPSTDTQYFGPGTRLTVL.

The chain joins TRBV4-1 to TRBJ1-3; 7 nucleotides align to TRBD1. The ends lost 3 bases at V and 2 bases at J; junction bases unmatched: 4. The CDR3 loop spans 15 amino acids. Germline CDR1 reads MGHRA; CDR2 reads YSYEKL. The CDR3 region has the DNA TGCGCCAGCAGCCAGATAGGGACAGCTGGAAACACCATATATTTT. Amino acid sequence: CASSQIGTAGNTIYF.

The chain is built from TRBV14 and TRBJ2-2, with D uncertain. The CDR3 is 13 amino acids. The ends were cut back, 4 bases at V and 2 bases at J, with 5 bases in the middle. CDR1 and CDR2 (germline): SGHDN, FVKESK. CDR3 sequence reads: CASSPFNTGELFF. The CDR3 DNA sequence: TGTGCCAGCAGCCCCTTCAACACCGGGGAGCTGTTTTTT.

V and J are TRBV6-1 and TRBJ2-1; 7 bases map to TRBD2. V lost 2 bases to trimming and J lost 4 bases; unmatched junction nucleotides: 5. The CDR3 is made up of 15 amino acids. Looked up from germline, CDR1 is MNHNS and CDR2 is SASEGT. CDR3 protein: CASSERSGEYNEQFF. The CDR3 region has the DNA TGTGCCAGCAGTGAAAGAAGCGGGGAATACAATGAGCAGTTCTTC.

The V call is TRBV4-1, the J call TRBJ2-3, with 11 bases that match TRBD2. Germline V lookup: CDR1 MGHRA, CDR2 YSYEKL. V shed 3 bases and J 4 bases; nucleotides not matched to a gene: 6. The CDR3 runs to 16 residues. CDR3 residues: CASSHETSGEADTQYF. The CDR3 bases are TGCGCCAGCAGCCATGAGACTAGCGGGGAAGCAGATACGCAGTATTTT.

The V call is TRBV27, the J call TRBJ2-3; 9 bases map to TRBD2. V shed 5 bases and J 2 bases; nucleotides not matched to a gene: 8. The CDR3 loop spans 16 amino acids. The germline CDR1 and CDR2 sequences are MNHEY and SMNVEV (reference sequence). The CDR3 is CASSIGLAQNTDTQYF. The CDR3 DNA reads as TGTGCCAGCAGTATAGGACTAGCGCAAAACACAGATACGCAGTATTTT.

V is TRBV21-1 and J is TRBJ1-2; the DNA was not compared with TRBD1, the D call given in the table. TRBV21-1 is described as a pseudogene. The CDR3 is 14 amino acids. The DNA of the CDR3 is TGTGCCAGCAGCAAAGTAGGGGAAGGGTATGGCTACACCTTC. Translation: CASSKVGEGYGYTF.

This chain connects TRBV10-1 to TRBJ2-1, with 8 nucleotides matching TRBD2. V trimming: 6 bases; J trimming: 6 bases; junction bases outside the gene matches: 10. From germline, CDR1 is WNHNN and CDR2 SYGVQD (reference sequence). The CDR3 runs to 15 residues. CDR3 region: CASSPRAGGANEQFF. The CDR3 DNA reads TGCGCCAGCAGCCCCCGGGCGGGAGGCGCCAATGAGCAGTTCTTC.